This T cell receptor (beta chain) was identified during a study of T cells in Graves' hyperthyroidism and ophthalmopathy. A Clinical Activity Score of at least 3, a NOSPECS grade of at least 4 and a duration under 3 months were recorded in the ophthalmopathy patients. Around 10 ml fresh peripheral blood yielded the PBMCs. CDR3 length: 15 residues. Germline V gives CDR1 MDHEN, CDR2 SYDVKM. The junction had 9 bases not matched to a gene; V was cut back by 2 bases and J by 10 bases. Amplification targeted TCR beta CDR3 regions from RNA transcripts. Carried out on the TCR CDR3, a first-round RT-PCR used the HTBI primer set. TCRdb processed the multiplex PCR reads anew with MiXCR; each CDR3 protein has one entry. The data hold roughly 280,000 distinct CDR3 sequences, with 22% observed a single time. This clonotype appeared a few times. Antigen unknown. Study-wide results and caveats: Blood shared most expanded thyroid clonotypes above 0.001. Prediction of ophthalmopathy progression came a median roughly 6.4 months pre-onset.

The clonotype comes from a man aged 25-45 years with Graves' ophthalmopathy. Material: blood. The rearrangement uses TRBV28 and TRBJ2-1; the match to TRBD2 covers 9 bases. DNA of the CDR3: TGTGCCAGCAGTTTAAGCTACGCGGGGGGGAGGGAGCAGTTCTTC. Protein product: CASSLSYAGGREQFF.